These T cell receptor beta chains were read from a single sample in a study of T-cell reconstitution after alpha-beta-depleted transplantation in children. TCRdb re-called the PCR reads with MiXCR, one entry per CDR3 protein. The table has roughly 590,000 distinct CDR3 sequences, around 16% seen once. Sequencing was performed on PBMCs from the stem cell graft donor, taken from the stem cell graft. The receptors were sampled from a human donor who donated a stem cell graft to a child with acute myeloid leukemia. The conserved cysteine and the conserved F or W are not part of the CDR3 here. Only part of the rows carry a size: once, few, many, or a class if the clone is expanded.

clone_size v_call cdr3_aa
few TRBV12-3/TRBV12-4 ASKGDEKLF
NA TRBV11-3 ASGRAGSMGEQF
NA TRBV2 ASSEDGQRPQH
many TRBV7-2 ASSLQQENREKLF
few TRBV6-6 ASWRAPGDTQY
many TRBV6-6 ASSYNEKLMF
few TRBV7-2 ASSLAWPTGELF
many TRBV20-1 SAHNERGGGIQY
NA TRBV5-1 ASNGGANTGELF
many TRBV12-3/TRBV12-4 ASMGGMETQY
many TRBV20-1 SARDYRGRGDTEAF
NA TRBV28 ASSLWGQGKTEAF
few TRBV13 ASSSQSGDVNEQF
NA TRBV9 ASSGGIGGQPQH
many TRBV20-1 SARTRGGQGAGANVLT
few TRBV28 ASSLDQGAQGYGYT
few TRBV7-9 ASSLARATTRD
few TRBV28 ASSFNRRNEQF
many TRBV7-2 ASSSPRSRSSGELF
few TRBV6-5 ASRKTGYGQF
many TRBV25-1 ASSGYTEAF
NA TRBV6-1 ASAVGADTQY
many TRBV7-2 ASRTGTGGSPLH
many TRBV7-2 ASSLGGQGVMNTEAF
many TRBV7-2 ASSIQSQQYNSPLH
NA TRBV6-2/TRBV6-3 ASSNSGTGGHEQF
few TRBV10-3 AIGAGGLADTQY
few TRBV20-1 SATTGTSDIETQY
NA TRBV5-6 ASSGPTPNEKLF
many TRBV20-1 SARRDGSSYNEQF
many TRBV20-1 SATLWAPVAMNTEAF
many TRBV29-1 SADSGYGYT
many TRBV20-1 SATHLQGARNEQF
few TRBV20-1 SAKGGQNNSPLH
NA TRBV6-1 ASRTGESYEQY
few TRBV4-1 ASSPLSGANTGELF
few TRBV25-1 AIQAVGAGTQY
few TRBV12-3/TRBV12-4 ASSFGTLQETQY
few TRBV24-1 ATSDFKDRGDNEQF
NA TRBV27 ASSFVGAKLF